A single sample gave rise to the 19 T cell receptor beta chains below, sequenced in a study of blood T cell repertoires in COVID-19. The data were produced by immunoSEQ multiplex PCR, yet TCRdb's version contains in-frame clones alone and is incomplete. The data contain 81,000 or so clones, 85% of them singletons. The sequenced material came from peripheral blood. These receptors were taken from a man between 45 and 60 years old with COVID-19, enrolled during active disease.

The chain has TRBV24-1 and TRBJ2-3; D remains unclear. CDR3 length: 14 amino acids. CDR1 KGHDR and CDR2 SFDVKD come from the germline V gene. Trimming took 5 bases from V and 2 from J, leaving 10 bases between them. The chain's CDR3 is CATSGLSATDTQYF. DNA of the CDR3: TGTGCCACCAGTGGACTGTCGGCCACAGATACGCAGTATTTT.

The chain is built from TRBV19 and TRBJ2-5; 14 positions match TRBD2. The CDR3 length is 16 residues. Germline CDR1 reads LNHDA; CDR2 reads SQIVND (reference sequence). V lost 5 bases and J lost 3; bases outside the gene matches: 5. CDR3 DNA sequence: TGTGCCAGTAGTTTACCGGGACTAGCGGGAGAAGAGACCCAGTACTTC. Its translation is CASSLPGLAGEETQYF.

The table lists this clone with a count of one. The genes are TRBV7-3 and TRBJ2-1; 10 bases map to TRBD2. V shed 5 bases and J 2 bases; nucleotides not matched to a gene: 6. This CDR3 has 16 residues. Per germline, CDR1 SGHTA and CDR2 FQGTGA. The CDR3 spells CASSLIAGGPYNEQFF. In DNA, the CDR3 is TGTGCCAGCAGCCTCATAGCGGGAGGTCCCTACAATGAGCAGTTCTTC.

This rearrangement joins TRBV29-1 to TRBJ2-3; TRBD2 matches 12 bases. Germline CDR1 and CDR2: SQVTM and ANQGSEA. The CDR3 spans 16 residues. Trimming removed 4 bases from V and 1 base from J; junction bases left unmatched: 6. The CDR3 nucleotides are TGCAGCGTTGCGGCTAGCGGGAGGGGGGGCACAGATACGCAGTATTTT. This translates into CSVAASGRGGTDTQYF.

This chain links TRBV7-2 with TRBJ2-2, with 7 bases aligning to TRBD1. Per germline, CDR1 SGHTA and CDR2 FQGNSA. This CDR3 is built from 19 residues. V shed 5 bases and J 3 bases; nucleotides not matched to a gene: 18. CDR3 coding DNA: TGTGCCAGCAGCGAAGGCGGTAGGGGGCGCATAGGCTACACCGGGGAGCTGTTTTTT. Its protein is CASSEGGRGRIGYTGELFF.

V usage is TRBV4-1 and J usage is TRBJ1-2; the match to TRBD1 covers 7 bases. CDR1 MGHRA and CDR2 YSYEKL come from the germline V gene. The J segment lost 7 bases and the V segment lost 4 bases, leaving 15 bases of the junction unmatched. The CDR3 extends over 16 amino acids. The CDR3 DNA is TGCGCCAGCAGCCCCGGGTTCGGACAGGACCCCTCTGGCTACACCTTC. Translating it yields CASSPGFGQDPSGYTF.

V gene TRBV28 combines with J gene TRBJ2-7, with a possible D match to TRBD2 (5 bases). Germline V CDR1 and CDR2: MDHEN, SYDVKM. Trimming stripped 2 bases from V and 3 bases from J, with 8 bases between. The CDR3 has 13 residues. The CDR3 region is CASSLASGYEQYF. The DNA of the CDR3 is TGTGCCAGCAGTTTAGCCAGCGGCTACGAGCAGTACTTC.

The chain is built from TRBV5-1 and TRBJ1-1; 7 bases are a match to TRBD1. This CDR3 contains 14 residues. Germline CDR1 and CDR2: SGHRS and YFSETQ. V lost 0 bases to trimming and J lost 4 bases; unmatched junction nucleotides: 3. CDR3 sequence: CASSLEGTVTEAFF. The CDR3 DNA sequence: TGCGCCAGCAGCTTGGAGGGGACAGTCACTGAAGCTTTCTTT. Supplemented by reference TRBV5-1 and TRBJ1-1, the full variable domain reads KAGVTQTPRYLIKTRGQQVTLSCSPISGHRSVSWYQQTPGQGLQFLFEYFSETQRNKGNFPGRFSGRQFSNSRSEMNVSTLELGDSALYLCASSLEGTVTEAFFGQGTRLTVV.

The rearrangement links TRBV18 to TRBJ1-1; D may be TRBD1 (6 bases). Germline CDR1 is KGHSH and CDR2 is LQKENI. Trimming stripped 2 bases from V and 6 bases from J, with 10 bases between. The CDR3 loop spans 13 amino acids. In DNA form, the CDR3 reads TGTGCCAGCTCACCAACAGGGTCCGCTGAAGCTTTCTTT. Its translation is CASSPTGSAEAFF.

The genes are TRBV28 and TRBJ2-7; D may be TRBD1 (6 bases). V was cut by 6 bases and J by 0 bases, with 15 bases left in between. CDR1 is MDHEN, CDR2 SYDVKM, per germline. CDR3 length: 15 residues. The CDR3 nucleotides read TGTGCCAGCAGCCCAGGACAGCCGAGCTCCTACGAGCAGTACTTC. Amino acids: CASSPGQPSSYEQYF.

In its sample, this clone was seen once. This sequence joins TRBV28 and TRBJ1-4; a possible D gene is TRBD1 (5 bases). The CDR3 has 15 amino acids. Per the germline V gene, CDR1 is MDHEN and CDR2 is SYDVKM. The V gene lost 4 bases and the J gene lost 8 bases, with 17 bases spanning the gap. Written as DNA, the CDR3 is TGTGCCAGCAGTTCCCCCCGAGACCGGGGGGAAAAACTGTTTTTT. This sequence encodes CASSSPRDRGEKLFF.

The rearrangement uses TRBV5-5 and TRBJ2-7; 10 bases match TRBD1. The V gene's germline CDR1 is SGHKS and CDR2 YYEKEE (reference sequence). The CDR3 covers 15 residues. J lost 7 bases, V lost 0 bases, and 7 bases had no gene match. DNA for the CDR3: TGTGCCAGCAGCTTGGCCCCCGGGACAGGGGAGGAGCAGTACTTC. Translated, it gives CASSLAPGTGEEQYF.

The J gene is TRBJ2-7, the V gene TRBV14; tentative D call: TRBD1 (6 bases). The CDR3 loop spans 15 amino acids. In germline, CDR1 is SGHDN, CDR2 FVKESK. V was shortened by 4 bases and J by 2 bases, with 15 bases between the two germline ends. The CDR3 sequence: CASSPIRGGTYEQYF. The CDR3 bases are TGTGCCAGCAGCCCCATACGAGGGGGAACCTACGAGCAGTACTTC.

This chain links TRBV5-1 with TRBJ1-4; 10 bases agree with TRBD1. The CDR3 is 14 amino acids. J lost 6 bases, V lost 4 bases, and 3 bases had no gene match. In germline, CDR1 is SGHRS, CDR2 YFSETQ. Written as DNA, the CDR3 is TGCGCCAGCAGCGCCGGGACAGGGGATGAAAAACTGTTTTTT. Protein sequence: CASSAGTGDEKLFF.

V usage is TRBV5-1 and J usage is TRBJ2-5; perhaps TRBD2 as D (6 bases). This CDR3 is 16 amino acids long. The germline V gene has CDR1 SGHRS and CDR2 YFSETQ. V dropped 6 bases and J dropped 4 bases, with 22 bases sitting between them. CDR3 sequence: CASTTATLGGRETQYF. The CDR3 nucleotides read TGCGCCAGCACCACCGCAACATTGGGGGGAAGAGAGACCCAGTACTTC.

The chain combines TRBV3-1 (or the pseudogene TRBV3-2) with TRBJ1-3; D is perhaps TRBD1 (5 bases). The germline gives CDR1 LGHDT, CDR2 YNNKEL (reference sequence). The CDR3 contains 15 residues. Trimming removed 3 bases at V and 2 bases at J, with 11 bases between. As DNA, the CDR3 is TGTGCCAGCAGCCAGGACAACAACCCTGGAAACACCATATATTTT. This translates into CASSQDNNPGNTIYF.

This clone was detected a few times. The rearrangement links TRBV4-1 to TRBJ1-5, with D perhaps matching TRBD1 (5 bases). Germline V gene data show CDR1 as MGHRA and CDR2 as YSYEKL. The length of the CDR3 is 15 residues. V was clipped by 6 bases and J by 2 bases, with 14 bases between them. The chain's CDR3 is CASSHPGGGNQPQHF. DNA of the CDR3: TGCGCCAGCAGTCACCCGGGGGGTGGCAATCAGCCCCAGCATTTT.

The chain uses TRBV28 and TRBJ2-7, with D tentatively TRBD2 (6 bases). Germline loops: CDR1 MDHEN, CDR2 SYDVKM. This CDR3 has 15 residues. V lost 5 bases and J lost 0, with 14 bases in between. The CDR3 region has the DNA TGTGCCAGCAGTACCTATGGGAGGAGCTCCTACGAGCAGTACTTC. Its protein is CASSTYGRSSYEQYF.

This clone appeared once. This rearrangement joins TRBV27 to TRBJ1-2, with D maybe TRBD1 (6 bases). V lost 6 bases and J lost 8, with 22 bases in between. The CDR3 has 15 amino acids. The germline CDR1 and CDR2 sequences are MNHEY and SMNVEV (reference sequence). The CDR3 is CASSPKMQGWKGYTF. CDR3 nucleotides: TGTGCCAGCAGCCCGAAAATGCAGGGGTGGAAAGGCTACACCTTC.